A selection of T cell receptor beta chains follows, all from one sample in a study of identical twins. TCRdb re-called the 5' RACE reads through MiXCR, storing one row per CDR3 protein. The sample holds hundreds of thousands of distinct CDR3 sequences; around 21% are singletons and the top ten take more than 4%. The same data also contributed to another study, on T cells expressing NK-cell markers.

The sequencing sample was made of PBMCs. The source of these receptors is a woman aged 18-29 years in good health. Both conserved end residues are part of each CDR3. A row's size may be missing; if present it is once, few, many or a size class.

TRBV18	-	CASSPRMAGITDTQYF
TRBV9	few	CASSTLAGSRNNEQFF
TRBV6-1	few	CASRPPGQGANEQFF
TRBV7-6	many	CASNQRGDTQYF
TRBV12-3/TRBV12-4	-	CASRPRRAGGQETQYF
TRBV20-1	many	CSASLIVQETQYF
TRBV25-1	few	CASSDGTVLSGANVLTF
TRBV7-9	-	CASSFKGWAFF
TRBV4-1	-	CASSQVSSGGTEAFF
TRBV4-1	-	CASSPLYVDSQETQYF
TRBV12-3/TRBV12-4	-	CASRRQGSGNSPLHF
TRBV5-5	few	CASSHIRGQREETQYF
TRBV20-1	few	CSASRPTLAGGETQYF
TRBV20-1	few	CSANRGSFNEQFF
TRBV6-1	many	CASSRGQGSEQYF
TRBV10-3	few	CAISEIGNEQFF
TRBV12-3/TRBV12-4	many	CASSLSGGYGYTF
TRBV6-1	-	CASRPSGRVGEQFF
TRBV27	few	CASSWKGQTNTEAFF
TRBV4-1	few	CASSQEPSATEAFF
TRBV5-1	-	CASSGGGALGEQFF
TRBV13	-	CASSPGYNTDTQYF
TRBV9	few	CASSERPRSTNEKLFF
TRBV20-1	few	CSARTDGGYTF
TRBV3-1	-	CASSQRGRERRNEQFF
TRBV29-1	-	CSVVRVYEQYF
TRBV2	-	CASSEATSSGILIIGDEQFF
TRBV20-1	many	CSAPGLGVDEQFF
TRBV10-3	-	CAISLRLELSYEQYF
TRBV6-4	many	CASSDDVHTEAFF
TRBV20-1	-	CSARLRGGTEAFF
TRBV24-1	many	CASPGDPPGLDYEQYF
TRBV4-3	-	CASSQDVGTGRYEQYF
TRBV5-1	few	CASSLGTESEAFF